This TCR beta chain derives from a study of T cells in Graves' hyperthyroidism and ophthalmopathy. Germline V gene sequence: CDR1 LGHDT, CDR2 YNNKEL (reference sequence). Trimming took 0 bases from V and 6 from J; bases not matched to a gene: 12. CDR3 length: 17 residues. Amplified regions were TCR beta CDR3 sequences from RNA transcripts. TCR CDR3 underwent first-round RT-PCR with the HTBI primer set. TCRdb ran MiXCR on the multiplex PCR reads and lists one entry per CDR3 protein. The sample lists hundreds of thousands of distinct CDR3 sequences, about a sixth occurring once. Hyperthyroidism of Graves' type that showed no ophthalmopathy progression within 18 months was stable. This clonotype has more than one count but fewer than ten.

Material: blood. J is TRBJ2-7 and V is TRBV3-1, with 9 bases aligning to TRBD2. The source is a woman in her twenties or thirties with Graves' hyperthyroidism. The CDR3 nucleotides read TGTGCCAGCAGCCAAGACCCGAGAGTAGCGGGAGTTTCCGAGCAGTACTTC. This sequence encodes CASSQDPRVAGVSEQYF.